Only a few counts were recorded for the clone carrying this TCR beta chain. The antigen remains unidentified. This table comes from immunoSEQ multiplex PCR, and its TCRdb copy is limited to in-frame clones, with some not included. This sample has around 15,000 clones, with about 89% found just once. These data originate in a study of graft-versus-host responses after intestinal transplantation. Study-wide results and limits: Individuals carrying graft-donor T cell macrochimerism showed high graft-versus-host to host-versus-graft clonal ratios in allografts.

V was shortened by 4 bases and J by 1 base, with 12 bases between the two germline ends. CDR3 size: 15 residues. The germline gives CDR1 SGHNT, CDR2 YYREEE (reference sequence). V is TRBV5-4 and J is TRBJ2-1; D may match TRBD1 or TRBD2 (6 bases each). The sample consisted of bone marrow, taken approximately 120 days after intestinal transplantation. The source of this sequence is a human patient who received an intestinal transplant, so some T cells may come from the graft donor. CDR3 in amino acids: CASSRGEWSYNEQFF. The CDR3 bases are TGTGCCAGCAGCAGGGGGGAGTGGTCCTACAATGAGCAGTTCTTC.